This record covers a single TCR beta chain. Its antigen is unidentified. This specimen belongs to a study of T cell responses to AZD1222 COVID-19 vaccine. Study findings and constraints: CD4 TCRs covered the whole spike, strongest at regions 160-218 and 743-854. Donors were mostly white British, more females; clonal diversity possibly underestimated.

Trimming left V 7 bases short and J 1 base short, with 13 bases between. CDR1 MNHEY and CDR2 SVGAGI come from the germline V gene. The CDR3 runs 15 residues. Sequenced by immunoSEQ multiplex PCR; TCRdb stores in-frame clones only, minus some. Among around 80,000 clones listed, 70% to 90% were seen once. The V gene is TRBV6-5, the J gene TRBJ2-2; D is perhaps TRBD1 or TRBD2 (5 bases each). The receptor was derived from an adult who received the AZD1222 COVID-19 vaccine. This specimen was peripheral blood, taken 28 days after the second AZD1222 dose. The CDR3 reads CASTLRGLNTGELFF. DNA for the CDR3: TGTGCCAGCACCCTACGGGGCCTGAACACCGGGGAGCTGTTTTTT.